A selection of T cell receptor beta chains follows, all from one sample in a study of T cell responses to AZD1222 COVID-19 vaccine. Assay used: immunoSEQ multiplex PCR; TCRdb lists only in-frame clones, some missing. The sample has roughly 120,000 clones; approximately 86% are singletons. The source material was peripheral blood, sampled 28 days after the second AZD1222 dose. These receptors originate from an adult who received the AZD1222 COVID-19 vaccine. Both conserved end residues are part of each CDR3. A D gene is named only where the DNA matches it firmly. Size is stated for part of the rows, as once, few or many counts, or as a class when the clone is expanded.

j_call v_call d_call clone_size cdr3_nt cdr3_aa
TRBJ2-1 TRBV18 - - TGTGCCAGCTCACCATCGTCGGCTGCCTACAATGAGCAGTTCTTC CASSPSSAAYNEQFF
TRBJ2-2 TRBV4-1 - few TGCGCCGGGCGGGACATCCACACCGGGGAGCTGTTTTTT CAGRDIHTGELFF
TRBJ1-1 TRBV5-1 - - TGCGCCAGCAGCTTGGCCCCCGGACAGAACACTGAAGCTTTCTTT CASSLAPGQNTEAFF
TRBJ1-2 TRBV27 TRBD1 - TGTGCCAGCAAATTGGGGACAGGGGGCTATGGCTACACCTTC CASKLGTGGYGYTF
TRBJ2-1 TRBV5-1 TRBD2 - TGCGCCAGCAGCTTGACTAGCGGGGTCTCCTACAATGAGCAGTTCTTC CASSLTSGVSYNEQFF
TRBJ1-1 TRBV29-1 - - TGCAGCGTTAAGTCTACCGGAGCTTTCTTT CSVKSTGAFF
TRBJ1-3 TRBV9 TRBD1 - TGTGCCAGCAGCGTAGGGGTACAGGGGGCTGACACCATATATTTT CASSVGVQGADTIYF
TRBJ1-5 TRBV2 - - TGTGCCAGCAGTGGGGCCAGGGACAATCAGCCCCAGCATTTT CASSGARDNQPQHF
TRBJ1-4 TRBV10-3 - - TGTGCCATCAGTGAAGGGACGGCAACTAATGAAAAACTGTTTTTT CAISEGTATNEKLFF
TRBJ1-3 TRBV4-3 TRBD1 - TGCGCCAGCAGCCGATCTACCGGGACAGCCGGCTCTGGAAACACCATATATTTT CASSRSTGTAGSGNTIYF
TRBJ1-5 TRBV7-2 TRBD1 - TGTGCCAGCAGCACAGGACAGGCCTCTGGTCAGCCCCAGCATTTT CASSTGQASGQPQHF
TRBJ1-4 TRBV4-1 - once TGCGCCAGCAGACTTAAGGGGCAGGGTAATGAAAAACTGTTTTTT CASRLKGQGNEKLFF
TRBJ1-5 TRBV4-1 - - TGCGCCAGCAGCCAAGACCAAAATCAGCCCCAGCATTTT CASSQDQNQPQHF
TRBJ2-1 TRBV9 - - TGTGCCAGCAGCGGGACAGGGGACTGGGAGACTAGCGGGCCATGGCATTACAATGAGCAGTTCTTC CASSGTGDWETSGPWHYNEQFF
TRBJ2-5 TRBV12-3/TRBV12-4 - - TGTGCCAGCAGTTTTACAGGGATGGAGACCCAGTACTTC CASSFTGMETQYF
TRBJ1-6 TRBV7-2 - - TGTGCCAGTGGCAGGGAGGCTACCTATAATTCACCCCTCCACTTT CASGREATYNSPLHF
TRBJ1-5 TRBV6-1 - few TGTGCCAGCAGTGATCCTCCCACAGGGAGGGCACAGCCCCAGCATTTT CASSDPPTGRAQPQHF
TRBJ2-3 TRBV5-1 - - TGCGCCAGCAGCACGCAACCTTCAGGGAGTACAGATACGCAGTATTTT CASSTQPSGSTDTQYF
TRBJ1-5 TRBV29-1 - - TGCAGCGTCCGGGACACCAATCAGCCCCAGCATTTT CSVRDTNQPQHF
TRBJ1-2 TRBV5-1 - - TGCGCCAGCAGCTTGGGACACCTTAACTATGGCTACACCTTC CASSLGHLNYGYTF
TRBJ1-1 TRBV7-3 - - TGTGCCAGCAGACTAGGGACGGAAAACACTGAAGCTTTCTTT CASRLGTENTEAFF
TRBJ2-5 TRBV28 TRBD2 - TGTGCCAGCAGATCGACTAGCGGAGAGACCCAGTACTTC CASRSTSGETQYF
TRBJ1-3 TRBV4-3 - - TGCGCCAGCAGCCAAGATATTAGGGGGGATCGGGTTGGAAACACCATATATTTT CASSQDIRGDRVGNTIYF
TRBJ2-2 TRBV28 - - TGTGCCAGCAGTTTATTGGGTCCCCCCGGGGAGCTGTTTTTT CASSLLGPPGELFF
TRBJ2-3 TRBV7-3 TRBD2 - TGTGCCAGCAGCGTCCTAGCGGGGGATAGATCCAATACGCAGTATTTT CASSVLAGDRSNTQYF
TRBJ2-7 TRBV16 - - TGTGCCAGCAGCCACCGAAAAGCAATGTACGAGCAGTACTTC CASSHRKAMYEQYF
TRBJ2-2 TRBV5-4 - - TGTGCCAGCAGCTTGGTCTCGAACACCGGGGAGCTGTTTTTT CASSLVSNTGELFF